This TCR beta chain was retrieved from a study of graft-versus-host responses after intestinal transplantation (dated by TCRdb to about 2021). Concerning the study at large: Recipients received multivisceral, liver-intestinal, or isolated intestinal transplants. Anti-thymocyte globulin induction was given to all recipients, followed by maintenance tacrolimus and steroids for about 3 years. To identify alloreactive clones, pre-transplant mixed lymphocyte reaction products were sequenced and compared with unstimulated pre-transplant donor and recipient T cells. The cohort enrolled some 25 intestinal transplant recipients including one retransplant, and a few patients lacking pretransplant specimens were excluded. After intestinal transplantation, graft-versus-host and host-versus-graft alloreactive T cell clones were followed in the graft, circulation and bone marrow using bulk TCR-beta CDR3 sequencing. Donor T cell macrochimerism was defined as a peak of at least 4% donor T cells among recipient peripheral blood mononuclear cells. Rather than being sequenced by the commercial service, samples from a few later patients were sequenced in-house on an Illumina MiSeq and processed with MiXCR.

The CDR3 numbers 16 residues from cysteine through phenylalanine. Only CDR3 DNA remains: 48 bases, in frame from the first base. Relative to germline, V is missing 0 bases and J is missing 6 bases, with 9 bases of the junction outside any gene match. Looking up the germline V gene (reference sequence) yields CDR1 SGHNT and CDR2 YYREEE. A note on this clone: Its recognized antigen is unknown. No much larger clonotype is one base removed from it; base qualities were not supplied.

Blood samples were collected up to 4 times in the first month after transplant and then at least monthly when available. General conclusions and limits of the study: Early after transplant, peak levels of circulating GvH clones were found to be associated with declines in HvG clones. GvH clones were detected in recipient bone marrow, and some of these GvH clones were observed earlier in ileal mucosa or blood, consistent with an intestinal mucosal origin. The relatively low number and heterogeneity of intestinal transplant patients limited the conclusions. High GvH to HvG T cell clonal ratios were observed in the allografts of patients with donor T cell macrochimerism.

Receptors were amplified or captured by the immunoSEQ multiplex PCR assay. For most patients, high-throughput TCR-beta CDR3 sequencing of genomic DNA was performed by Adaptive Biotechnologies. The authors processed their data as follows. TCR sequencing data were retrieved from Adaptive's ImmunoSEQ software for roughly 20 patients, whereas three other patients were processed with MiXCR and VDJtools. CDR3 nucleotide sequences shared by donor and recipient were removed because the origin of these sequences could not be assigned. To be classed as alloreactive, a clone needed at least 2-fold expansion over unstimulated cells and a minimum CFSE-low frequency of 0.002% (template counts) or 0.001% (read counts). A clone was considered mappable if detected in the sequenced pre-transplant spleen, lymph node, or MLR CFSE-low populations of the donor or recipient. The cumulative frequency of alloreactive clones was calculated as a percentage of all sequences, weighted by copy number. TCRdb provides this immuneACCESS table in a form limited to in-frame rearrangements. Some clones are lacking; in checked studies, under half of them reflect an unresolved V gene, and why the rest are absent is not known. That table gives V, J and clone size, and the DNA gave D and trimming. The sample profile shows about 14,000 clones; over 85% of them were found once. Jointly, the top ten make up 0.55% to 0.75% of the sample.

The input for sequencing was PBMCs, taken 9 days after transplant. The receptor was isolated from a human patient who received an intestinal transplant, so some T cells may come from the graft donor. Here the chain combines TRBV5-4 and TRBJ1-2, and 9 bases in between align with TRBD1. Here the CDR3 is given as CASSLGFTGGGNGYTF. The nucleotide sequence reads TGTGCCAGCAGCTTGGGGTTTACAGGGGGCGGGAATGGCTACACCTTC.